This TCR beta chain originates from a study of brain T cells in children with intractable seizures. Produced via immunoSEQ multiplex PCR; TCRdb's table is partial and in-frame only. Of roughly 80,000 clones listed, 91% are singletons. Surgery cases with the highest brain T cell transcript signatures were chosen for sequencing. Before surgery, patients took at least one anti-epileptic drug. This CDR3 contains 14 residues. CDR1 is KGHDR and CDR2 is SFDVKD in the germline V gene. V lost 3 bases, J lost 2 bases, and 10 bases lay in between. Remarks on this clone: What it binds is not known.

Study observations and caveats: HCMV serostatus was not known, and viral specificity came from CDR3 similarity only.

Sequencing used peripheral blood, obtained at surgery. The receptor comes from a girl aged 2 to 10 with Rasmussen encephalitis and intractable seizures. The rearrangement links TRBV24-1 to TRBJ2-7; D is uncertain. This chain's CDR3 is CATSDTKPPYEQYF. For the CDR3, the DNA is TGTGCCACCAGTGATACCAAGCCCCCCTACGAGCAGTACTTC.